The clone carrying this T cell receptor (beta chain) was seen a handful of times. Antigen specificity is unknown. This sample was included in a study of blood T cells in healthy people across ages. The authors ran a second PCR of roughly 6 to 11 cycles using a sample-barcoded 5' primer and a J-beta primer mix. TCRdb used MiXCR to reprocess the 5' RACE reads, holding one entry per CDR3 protein. The sample has approximately 670,000 distinct CDR3 sequences, around two fifths seen once. Individuals who donated were healthy Caucasians from Russia aged about 6 to 90. Whole-study results and caveats: Correlation between TCR beta diversity and naive T cell percentage was strong. One million T cells yielded diversity estimates that were considered underestimates. Versus aged donors, long-lived donors had higher diversity and more naive CD4+ cells.

The clonotype was recovered from an older man in good health. The sequenced material came from blood.

The CDR3 nucleotides read TGCAGTGCTAGAGAGGGACATATTCAAGAGACCCAGTACTTC. Translating it yields CSAREGHIQETQYF. The rearrangement links TRBV20-1 to TRBJ2-5, with D possibly being TRBD1 (6 bases). The CDR3 contains 14 residues. Looked up from germline, CDR1 is DFQATT and CDR2 is SNEGSKA (reference sequence). Between the trimmed V and J ends, which lost 0 bases and 2 bases, there was a span of 10 bases.